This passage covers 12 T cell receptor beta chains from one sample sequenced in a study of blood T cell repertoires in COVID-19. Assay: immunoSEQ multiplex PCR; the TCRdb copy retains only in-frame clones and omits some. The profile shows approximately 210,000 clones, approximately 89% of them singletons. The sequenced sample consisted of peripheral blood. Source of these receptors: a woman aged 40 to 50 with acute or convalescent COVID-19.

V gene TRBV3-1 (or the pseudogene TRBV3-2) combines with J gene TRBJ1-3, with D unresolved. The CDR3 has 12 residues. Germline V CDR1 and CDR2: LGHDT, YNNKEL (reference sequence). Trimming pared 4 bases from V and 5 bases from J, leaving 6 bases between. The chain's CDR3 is CASSPDRNTIYF. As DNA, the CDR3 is TGTGCCAGCAGCCCCGACAGAAACACCATATATTTT.

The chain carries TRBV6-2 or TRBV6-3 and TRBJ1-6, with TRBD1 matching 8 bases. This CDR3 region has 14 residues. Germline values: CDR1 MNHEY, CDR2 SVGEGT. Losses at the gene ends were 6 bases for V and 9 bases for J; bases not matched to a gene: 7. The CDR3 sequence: CASSRGQVTSPLHF. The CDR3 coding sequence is TGTGCCAGCAGCCGGGGACAGGTTACTTCACCCCTCCACTTT.

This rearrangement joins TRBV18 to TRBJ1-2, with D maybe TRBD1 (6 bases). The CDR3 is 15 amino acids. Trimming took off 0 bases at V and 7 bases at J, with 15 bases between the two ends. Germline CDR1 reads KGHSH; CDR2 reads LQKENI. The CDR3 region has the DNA TGTGCCAGCTCACCACCCGCAGGGGCAGGTGGTGGCTACACCTTC. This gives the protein CASSPPAGAGGGYTF.

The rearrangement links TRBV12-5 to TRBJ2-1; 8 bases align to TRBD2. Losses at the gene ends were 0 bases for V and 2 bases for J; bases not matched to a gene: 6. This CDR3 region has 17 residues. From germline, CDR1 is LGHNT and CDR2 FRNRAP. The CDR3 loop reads CASGLVPGGITYNEQFF. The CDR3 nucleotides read TGTGCTAGTGGTTTGGTACCGGGAGGGATAACCTACAATGAGCAGTTCTTC.

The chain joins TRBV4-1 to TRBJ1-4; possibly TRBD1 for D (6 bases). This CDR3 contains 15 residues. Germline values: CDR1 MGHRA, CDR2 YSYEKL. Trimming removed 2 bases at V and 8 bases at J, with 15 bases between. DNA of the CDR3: TGCGCCAGCAGCCAAACAGGGCTCCAGGACGAAAAACTGTTTTTT. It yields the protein CASSQTGLQDEKLFF.

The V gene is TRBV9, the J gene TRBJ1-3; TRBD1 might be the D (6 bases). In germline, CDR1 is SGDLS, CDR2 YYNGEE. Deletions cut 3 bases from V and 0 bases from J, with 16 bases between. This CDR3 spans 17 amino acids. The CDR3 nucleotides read TGTGCCAGCAGCGAGGGACAAGCGAAATCCTCTGGAAACACCATATATTTT. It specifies CASSEGQAKSSGNTIYF.

The CDR3 region has the DNA TGTGCCAGCTGGAGACAGTTGAACACTGAAGCTTTCTTT. As protein: CASWRQLNTEAFF. The chain couples TRBV12-3 or TRBV12-4 to TRBJ1-1, with D perhaps TRBD1 (5 bases). V was shortened by 8 bases and J by 0 bases, with 10 bases between the two germline ends. This CDR3 is 13 amino acids long.

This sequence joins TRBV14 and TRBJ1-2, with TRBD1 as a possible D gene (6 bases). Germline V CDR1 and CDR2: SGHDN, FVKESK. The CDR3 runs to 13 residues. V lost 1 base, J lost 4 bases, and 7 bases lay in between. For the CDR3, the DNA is TGTGCCAGCAGCCAAGCGACAGGCTATGGCTACACCTTC. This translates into CASSQATGYGYTF. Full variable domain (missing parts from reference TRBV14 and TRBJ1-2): EAGVTQFPSHSVIEKGQTVTLRCDPISGHDNLYWYRRVMGKEIKFLLHFVKESKQDESGMPNNRFLAERTGGTYSTLKVQPAELEDSGVYFCASSQATGYGYTFGSGTRLTVV.

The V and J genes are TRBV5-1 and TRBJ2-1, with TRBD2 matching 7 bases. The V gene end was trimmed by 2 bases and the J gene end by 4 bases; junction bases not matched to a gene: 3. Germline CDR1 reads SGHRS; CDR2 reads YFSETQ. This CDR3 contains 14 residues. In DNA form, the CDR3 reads TGCGCCAGCAGCTTAGGCGGGGGTTACAATGAGCAGTTCTTC. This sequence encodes CASSLGGGYNEQFF.

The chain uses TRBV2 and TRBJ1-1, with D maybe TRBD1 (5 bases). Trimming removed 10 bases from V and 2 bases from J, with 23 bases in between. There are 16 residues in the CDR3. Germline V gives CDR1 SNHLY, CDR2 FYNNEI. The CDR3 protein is CANRRGGVKINTEAFF. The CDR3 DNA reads TGTGCCAACAGGCGAGGAGGGGTGAAGATAAACACTGAAGCTTTCTTT.

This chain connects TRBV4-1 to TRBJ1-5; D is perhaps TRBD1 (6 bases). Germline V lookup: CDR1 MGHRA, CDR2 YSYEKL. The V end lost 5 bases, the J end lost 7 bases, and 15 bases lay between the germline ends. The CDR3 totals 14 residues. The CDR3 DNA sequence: TGCGCCAGCAGCGCCCCAGGGACAAGACAGCCCCAGCATTTT. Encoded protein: CASSAPGTRQPQHF.

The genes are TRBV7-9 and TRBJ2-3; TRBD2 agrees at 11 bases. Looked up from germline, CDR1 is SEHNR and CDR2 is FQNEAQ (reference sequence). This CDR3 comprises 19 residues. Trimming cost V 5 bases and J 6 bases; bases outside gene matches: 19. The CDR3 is CASSRAVSGGAKELDTQYF. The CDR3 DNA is TGTGCCAGCAGCCGGGCGGTTAGCGGGGGGGCTAAAGAGTTGGATACGCAGTATTTT.